These 20 T cell receptor beta chains were all obtained from the same sample, sequenced in a study of tumor-infiltrating lymphocytes in primary liver carcinoma. Using a constant-region primer together with ProtoScript II reverse transcriptase, TCR beta cDNA was made from about 500 ng of total RNA. Employing slightly modified ARM-PCR, three nested multiplex PCR rounds were run, and these gave rise to the TCR beta libraries. For 10 cycles apiece, the opening two PCR rounds ran with TRBV1-TRBV30 forward primers and a C-beta reverse primer. MiXCR, applied by TCRdb to the multiplex PCR reads, yields one record per CDR3 protein. Altogether approximately 340,000 distinct CDR3 sequences are present, 65% being singletons, with the ten largest covering under 8%. The researchers obtained blood RNA from unsorted whole blood and also extracted germline DNA. The specimen was peripheral blood. These receptors came from a man aged 35-49 years with primary liver carcinoma and hepatitis B virus infection.

Comment on this clonotype: A clone one base away is much larger, so this may be a read error. The V gene is TRBV6-6, the J gene TRBJ1-2; no firm D call. The germline CDR1 and CDR2 sequences are MNHNY and SVGAGI (reference sequence). This CDR3 is 16 amino acids long. The CDR3 DNA is TGTGTCAGCAGTTACTCGAATCGCAGACTTAACTATGGCTACACCTTC. This codes for CVSSYSNRRLNYGYTF.

On this clonotype itself: A much larger clone sits a single nucleotide away, making a read error possible. The chain's CDR3 is CASSFNGRALDTQYF. CDR3 coding DNA: TGCGCCAGCAGCTTCAACGGGAGGGCCCTTGATACGCAGTATTTT. J is TRBJ2-3 and V is TRBV5-1; 8 nucleotides align to TRBD2. Germline CDR1 reads SGHRS; CDR2 reads YFSETQ. V was pared by 2 bases and J by 6 bases, with 8 bases of the junction left unmatched. This CDR3 region has 15 residues.

The chain has TRBV11-2 and TRBJ2-2; D not certain. The CDR3 sequence is 14 residues long. The germline gives CDR1 SGHAT, CDR2 FQNNGV. The V and J ends lost 8 bases and 2 bases respectively, with 12 bases between them. CDR3 protein: CASGRRVNTGELFF. CDR3 sequence (DNA): TGTGCCAGCGGCCGTCGGGTTAACACCGGGGAGCTGTTTTTT.

With respect to this clonotype: This may stem from a read error, because a much larger clone lies one nucleotide away. The rearrangement joins TRBV6-5 to TRBJ2-7; 8 bases match TRBD2. The CDR3 covers 14 residues. Germline CDR1 is MNHEY and CDR2 is SVGAGI. V was pared by 2 bases and J by 6 bases, with 6 bases of the junction left unmatched. CDR3 region: CASSYGRGVREQYF. The CDR3 bases are TGTGCCAGCAGTTACGGGCGGGGGGTACGCGAGCAGTACTTC.

As concerns this clonotype: A junction end diverges from the germline sequence, so it may reflect a read error. The chain combines TRBV11-2 with TRBJ1-2; 11 bases match TRBD1. The CDR3 runs 17 residues. Germline values: CDR1 SGHAT, CDR2 FQNNGV. CDR3 in amino acids: CASSLPGTGGAVYGHTF. The CDR3 bases are TGTGCCAGCAGCTTACCTGGGACAGGGGGTGCAGTCTATGGCCACACCTTC. The full variable domain, its missing parts supplied by reference TRBV11-2 and TRBJ1-2, is EAGVAQSPRYKIIEKRQSVAFWCNPISGHATLYWYQQILGQGPKLLIQFQNNGVVDDSQLPKDRFSAERLKGVDSTLKIQPAKLEDSAVYLCASSLPGTGGAVYGHTFGSGTRLTVV.

Remarks on this clonotype: The germline gene is not matched at one end of the junction; a read error may be the cause. The CDR3 DNA sequence: TGCAGCGCCCAAGAAGGACGTGGCACCGGGGAGCTGTCTTTT. Its protein is CSAQEGRGTGELSF. The chain carries TRBV29-1 and TRBJ2-2, with a tentative D call TRBD2 (5 bases). The CDR3 totals 14 residues. Germline V gene lookup returns CDR1 SQVTM and CDR2 ANQGSEA.

This clonotype was recorded once. The junction does not match germline at one end; this may be a read error. This sequence joins TRBV11-2 and TRBJ2-6; D perhaps matches TRBD1 (6 bases). CDR3 length: 15 amino acids. From germline, CDR1 is SGHAT and CDR2 FQNNGV. CDR3 in amino acids: CASSLDSSRANVLTF. The CDR3 nucleotides read TGTGCCAGTAGCCTGGACAGCTCTAGGGCCAACGTCCTGACTTTC. The full variable domain, completed using reference TRBV11-2 and TRBJ2-6, is EAGVAQSPRYKIIEKRQSVAFWCNPISGHATLYWYQQILGQGPKLLIQFQNNGVVDDSQLPKDRFSAERLKGVDSTLKIQPAKLEDSAVYLCASSLDSSRANVLTFGAGSRLTVL.

Turning to this clonotype: A junction end diverges from the germline sequence, so it may reflect a read error. The CDR3 spells CATSHSGPGQRAGTQYF. The CDR3 DNA reads TGTGCCACCAGTCACTCGGGGCCGGGACAGCGCGCAGGTACGCAGTATTTT. The gene calls are TRBV6-5 and TRBJ2-3; TRBD1 matches 7 bases. The CDR3 totals 17 residues. The germline gives CDR1 MNHEY, CDR2 SVGAGI.

Only a few counts were recorded for this clonotype. The chain couples TRBV24-1 to TRBJ2-3; the D is unclear. The V end lost 4 bases, the J end lost 3 bases, and 7 bases lay between the germline ends. The germline CDR1 and CDR2 sequences are KGHDR and SFDVKD. There are 13 residues in the CDR3. CDR3 coding DNA: TGTGCCACCAGTGACCTCTTGACAGATACGCAGTATTTT. Its protein product is CATSDLLTDTQYF.

This clonotype was seen repeatedly, ten times or more. The chain couples TRBV4-1 to TRBJ2-3, with D perhaps TRBD2 (5 bases). CDR1 MGHRA and CDR2 YSYEKL come from the germline V gene. The CDR3 consists of 15 residues. V gave up 0 bases and J gave up 2 bases, with 9 bases separating them. Here the CDR3 reads CASSQEDRDTDTQYF. CDR3 nucleotide sequence: TGCGCCAGCAGCCAAGAGGATCGGGACACAGATACGCAGTATTTT.

As for this clonotype: Being one base from a much bigger clone, this may be a read error. This chain links TRBV4-1 with TRBJ2-3; 13 bases agree with TRBD2. Germline V gene sequence: CDR1 MGHRA, CDR2 YSYEKL. The V gene end was trimmed by 4 bases and the J gene end by 4 bases; junction bases not matched to a gene: 8. The CDR3 is 17 amino acids. Written as DNA, the CDR3 is TGCGCCAGCAGCCCCCCGGGACTAGCGGGATCCTCAGATACGCAGTATTTT. Translating gives CASSPPGLAGSSDTQYF.

This clonotype appeared once. A read error may account for a junction end that differs from germline. In DNA, the CDR3 is TGTGCCAGCAGCTGGACTAACACCGGGGAGCGGTTTTTT. Translated, it gives CASSWTNTGERFF. This rearrangement joins TRBV11-1 to TRBJ2-2; tentatively, D is TRBD2 (6 bases). The CDR3 length is 13 residues. Germline V lookup: CDR1 SGHAT, CDR2 FQDESV (reference sequence).

This clonotype was detected once. A clone one base away is much larger, so this may be a read error. The chain couples TRBV29-1 to TRBJ2-3; no firm D call. This CDR3 region has 11 residues. The germline V gene has CDR1 SQVTM and CDR2 ANQGSEA. The ends were cut back, 5 bases at V and 8 bases at J, with 11 bases in the middle. The CDR3 region is CSVTDSGTQYF. The DNA for the CDR3 is TGCAGCGTTACCGACTCCGGTACGCAGTATTTT.

This clonotype was seen ten or more times. This chain connects TRBV6-1 to TRBJ1-4, with TRBD1 identical over 9 bases. The CDR3 spans 14 residues. Germline loops: CDR1 MNHNS, CDR2 SASEGT. V dropped 8 bases and J dropped 3; count of bases not matched to a gene: 4. The CDR3: CASSRQGANEKLFF. The CDR3 DNA sequence: TGTGCCAGCTCTAGACAGGGGGCTAATGAAAAACTGTTTTTT.

With regard to this clonotype: This sequence may be a read error, since a much larger clone differs from it by one base. The CDR3 end shows no conserved phenylalanine or tryptophan, and so a read error is likely. The chain has TRBV6-2 or TRBV6-3 and TRBJ1-6; D remains unclear. This CDR3 spans 18 amino acids. Trimming removed 2 bases from V and 0 bases from J, with 14 bases in between. The germline gives CDR1 MNHEY, CDR2 SVGEGT. The CDR3 bases are TGTGCCAGCAGTTACGCGGAGGACCGTAGCTCCTATAATTCACCCCTCCACTCT. It yields the protein CASSYAEDRSSYNSPLHS.

V is TRBV5-6 and J is TRBJ2-7; TRBD2 aligns across 11 bases. The J call is doubtful: the DNA matches TRBJ2-5 better. The CDR3 has 18 residues. Per the germline V gene, CDR1 is SGHDT and CDR2 is YYEEEE. The CDR3 loop reads CASRARSLAGGREETQYF. CDR3 nucleotide sequence: TGTGCCAGCAGAGCGAGGTCCCTAGCGGGAGGAAGGGAAGAGACCCAGTACTTC.

This clonotype has more than one count but fewer than ten. The CDR3 loop reads CASSESGPRLYGYTF. CDR3 nucleotides: TGTGCCAGCAGTGAAAGCGGTCCTCGCCTCTATGGCTACACCTTC. The chain links TRBV6-1 to TRBJ1-2; no clear D gene. The CDR3 consists of 15 residues. V lost 2 bases to trimming and J lost 4 bases, with 14 bases between them. The V gene's germline CDR1 is MNHNS and CDR2 SASEGT.

As regards this clonotype: This may come from a read error, since a much larger clone is one base off. This rearrangement joins TRBV4-3 to TRBJ2-2, with TRBD2 as a possible D gene (5 bases). CDR1 is LGHNA, CDR2 YSLEER, per germline. The CDR3 loop spans 13 amino acids. CDR3 region: CASSQGGAGEMFF. DNA of the CDR3: TGCGCCAGCAGCCAGGGTGGCGCCGGGGAGATGTTTTTT.

Concerning this clonotype: At one end the junction does not follow the germline gene, possibly because of a read error. The J gene is TRBJ2-3, the V gene TRBV11-2; D perhaps matches TRBD2 (6 bases). Germline CDR1 reads SGHAT; CDR2 reads FQNNGV. This CDR3 spans 13 amino acids. In DNA form, the CDR3 reads TGTGCCAGCAACTTAGATCTGGGAGGTACGCAATATTTT. It translates to CASNLDLGGTQYF.

The chain links TRBV11-3 to TRBJ2-1; no clear D gene. The V end lost 4 bases, the J end lost 8 bases, and 24 bases lay between the germline ends. Germline V CDR1 and CDR2: SGHNT, YENEEA. This CDR3 spans 17 amino acids. The CDR3 spells CASSSEWQLNQVDEQFF. The CDR3 nucleotides are TGTGCCAGCAGCTCAGAGTGGCAGCTTAACCAGGTCGATGAGCAGTTCTTC.